The clone carrying this TCR beta chain appeared a few times. Its target is not known. This sample was included in a study of CD8 T cells in ankylosing spondylitis. MiXCR, run by TCRdb on the 5' RACE reads, gives a single entry per CDR3 protein. The sample holds 150,000 or so distinct CDR3 sequences, under 35% seen once. The V gene lost 1 base and the J gene lost 1 base, with 8 bases spanning the gap. This CDR3 contains 14 residues. Germline assignment: CDR1 SGHDN and CDR2 FVKESK. General study points: Among TCR beta sequences, a motif of several highly homologous variants appeared characteristic of ankylosing spondylitis blood. With a CD8+ phenotype, disease-linked clones were relatively rare in peripheral blood.

The chain recombines TRBV14 with TRBJ2-7; no firm D call. This receptor was taken from a male donor with ankylosing spondylitis. Sequenced: synovial fluid, either unsorted or a sorted T cell fraction (not recorded which). The CDR3 DNA sequence: TGTGCCAGCAGCCAAGGTTCCGGATCCTACGAGCAGTACTTC. It encodes CASSQGSGSYEQYF.